The rows below give T cell receptor beta chains drawn from one sample of a study of T cell repertoires in cytomegalovirus infection. MiXCR, applied by TCRdb to the reads, yields one record per CDR3 protein. The sample holds approximately 470,000 distinct CDR3 sequences, approximately 46% seen once. These TCRs' antigens remain unknown. Sequenced here: cultured PBMCs, sampled from culture after CMV antigen stimulation. The source is a human donor in good health (CMV status not recorded). Some clones in this sample may be carry-over from other donors' samples. The CDR3 runs from the conserved cysteine through the conserved F or W. Fields, in order: V gene, J gene, D gene, clone size, CDR3 protein, CDR3 DNA. A D gene is named only where the DNA matches it firmly. A clone size is listed for some rows: how often the clone was seen (once, few, many), or a class if it is expanded.

v_call: TRBV19
j_call: TRBJ2-7
d_call: -
clone_size: once
cdr3_aa: CASMRGYEQYF
cdr3_nt: TGTGCCAGTATGCGAGGCTACGAGCAGTACTTC

v_call: TRBV7-8
j_call: TRBJ2-2
d_call: -
clone_size: few
cdr3_aa: CASSFSWGRDTGELFF
cdr3_nt: TGTGCCAGCAGCTTTTCATGGGGGCGGGATACCGGGGAGCTGTTTTTT

v_call: TRBV18
j_call: TRBJ2-1
d_call: TRBD2
clone_size: -
cdr3_aa: CASSPAGVVYNEQFF
cdr3_nt: TGTGCCAGCTCACCTGCGGGAGTAGTGTACAATGAGCAGTTCTTC

v_call: TRBV3-1
j_call: TRBJ1-3
d_call: -
clone_size: -
cdr3_aa: CASSQEPPFPSGNTIYF
cdr3_nt: TGTGCCAGCAGCCAAGAACCCCCCTTTCCCTCTGGAAACACCATATATTTT

v_call: TRBV11-2
j_call: TRBJ2-5
d_call: TRBD2
clone_size: few
cdr3_aa: CASSEWGAAGTSVQETQYF
cdr3_nt: TGTGCCAGCAGCGAATGGGGCGCTGCTGGGACTAGCGTACAAGAGACCCAGTACTTC

v_call: TRBV18
j_call: TRBJ2-3
d_call: -
clone_size: -
cdr3_aa: CASSPRGGENTQNF
cdr3_nt: TGTGCCAGCTCACCGAGGGGGGGCGAGAATACGCAGAATTTT

v_call: TRBV7-4
j_call: TRBJ2-3
d_call: -
clone_size: -
cdr3_aa: CATLLSWGTDTQYF
cdr3_nt: TGTGCCACCCTACTCTCCTGGGGCACAGATACGCAGTATTTT

v_call: TRBV4-1
j_call: TRBJ2-3
d_call: TRBD2
clone_size: -
cdr3_aa: CASSQPPEVAGGTDTQYF
cdr3_nt: TGCGCCAGCAGCCAGCCCCCTGAGGTAGCGGGGGGCACAGATACGCAGTATTTT

v_call: TRBV5-4
j_call: TRBJ2-6
d_call: TRBD1
clone_size: few
cdr3_aa: CASSSRQGAGANVLTF
cdr3_nt: TGTGCCAGCAGCTCCCGACAGGGGGCTGGGGCCAACGTCCTGACTTTC

v_call: TRBV12-3/TRBV12-4
j_call: TRBJ2-3
d_call: -
clone_size: few
cdr3_aa: CASSPVADTDTQYF
cdr3_nt: TGTGCCAGCAGCCCAGTGGCTGACACAGATACGCAGTATTTT

v_call: TRBV7-6
j_call: TRBJ2-5
d_call: TRBD2
clone_size: -
cdr3_aa: CASSGGQETQYF
cdr3_nt: TGTGCCAGCTCGGGGGGACAAGAGACCCAGTACTTC

v_call: TRBV4-1
j_call: TRBJ2-2
d_call: TRBD2
clone_size: few
cdr3_aa: CASSQRGVDTGELFF
cdr3_nt: TGCGCCAGCAGCCAACGGGGGGTTGACACCGGGGAGCTGTTTTTT

v_call: TRBV7-9
j_call: TRBJ1-2
d_call: -
clone_size: few
cdr3_aa: CASSVSGSPRIGYTF
cdr3_nt: TGTGCCAGCAGCGTAAGCGGGTCACCGAGGATTGGCTACACCTTC

v_call: TRBV7-4
j_call: TRBJ1-3
d_call: -
clone_size: few
cdr3_aa: CDASRNTIYF
cdr3_nt: TGTGACGCGAGCCGGAACACCATATATTTT

v_call: TRBV27
j_call: TRBJ1-1
d_call: TRBD1
clone_size: few
cdr3_aa: CASSPQGENTEAFF
cdr3_nt: TGTGCCAGCAGTCCCCAGGGGGAAAACACTGAAGCTTTCTTT

v_call: TRBV6-8
j_call: TRBJ2-1
d_call: -
clone_size: once
cdr3_aa: CASSYQAAYNEQFF
cdr3_nt: TGTGCCAGCAGTTACCAAGCGGCCTACAATGAGCAGTTCTTC

v_call: TRBV12-3/TRBV12-4
j_call: TRBJ2-7
d_call: TRBD2
clone_size: -
cdr3_aa: CASSITSGSPYEQYF
cdr3_nt: TGTGCCAGCAGTATCACTAGCGGGAGTCCCTACGAGCAGTACTTC

v_call: TRBV15
j_call: TRBJ1-1
d_call: TRBD1
clone_size: few
cdr3_aa: CATSREGDRDPNTEAFF
cdr3_nt: TGTGCCACCAGCAGAGAGGGGGACAGGGATCCGAACACTGAAGCTTTCTTT

v_call: TRBV7-9
j_call: TRBJ1-3
d_call: -
clone_size: -
cdr3_aa: CATYYTIYF
cdr3_nt: TGTGCCACCTATTACACCATATATTTT

v_call: TRBV7-2
j_call: TRBJ1-2
d_call: -
clone_size: -
cdr3_aa: CASSLGPDTGYGYTF
cdr3_nt: TGTGCCAGCAGCCTAGGCCCCGACACCGGCTATGGCTACACCTTC

v_call: TRBV7-8
j_call: TRBJ2-2
d_call: TRBD2
clone_size: -
cdr3_aa: CASSFGLAETGELFF
cdr3_nt: TGTGCCAGCAGCTTCGGGCTAGCGGAAACCGGGGAGCTGTTTTTT

v_call: TRBV5-1
j_call: TRBJ1-2
d_call: TRBD1
clone_size: -
cdr3_aa: CASSWDRDGYTF
cdr3_nt: TGCGCCAGCAGCTGGGACAGGGACGGCTACACCTTC

v_call: TRBV7-2
j_call: TRBJ2-1
d_call: -
clone_size: many
cdr3_aa: CASSLVFSRRDIKMVF
cdr3_nt: TGTGCCAGCAGCTTAGTTTTTAGTCGGCGGGACATCAAAATGGTCTTC

v_call: TRBV2
j_call: TRBJ2-2
d_call: TRBD2
clone_size: few
cdr3_aa: CASERSGGNTGELFF
cdr3_nt: TGTGCCAGCGAGCGCAGCGGGGGGAACACCGGGGAGCTGTTTTTT

v_call: TRBV7-6
j_call: TRBJ1-3
d_call: -
clone_size: -
cdr3_aa: CASSPQQTPSGNTIYF
cdr3_nt: TGTGCCAGCAGCCCACAACAGACCCCCTCTGGAAACACCATATATTTT

v_call: TRBV19
j_call: TRBJ1-5
d_call: -
clone_size: few
cdr3_aa: CASSIAPTGGNQPQHF
cdr3_nt: TGTGCCAGTAGTATTGCGCCGACCGGAGGCAATCAGCCCCAGCATTTT

v_call: TRBV18
j_call: TRBJ1-6
d_call: -
clone_size: few
cdr3_aa: CASSPQGTNSPLHF
cdr3_nt: TGTGCCAGCTCACCACAGGGTACCAATTCACCCCTCCACTTT

v_call: TRBV9
j_call: TRBJ1-1
d_call: TRBD1
clone_size: -
cdr3_aa: CASSKRQGGTEAFF
cdr3_nt: TGTGCCAGCAGCAAGAGACAGGGAGGCACTGAAGCTTTCTTT

v_call: TRBV6-2/TRBV6-3
j_call: TRBJ2-5
d_call: -
clone_size: -
cdr3_aa: CASRPHGQETQYF
cdr3_nt: TGTGCCAGCAGGCCCCATGGCCAAGAGACCCAGTACTTC

v_call: TRBV7-9
j_call: TRBJ1-1
d_call: -
clone_size: -
cdr3_aa: CASSLGRARTEAFF
cdr3_nt: TGTGCCAGCAGCTTAGGCAGGGCTCGCACTGAAGCTTTCTTT

v_call: TRBV9
j_call: TRBJ2-7
d_call: -
clone_size: many
cdr3_aa: CASSVDTGRYEQYF
cdr3_nt: TGTGCCAGCAGCGTAGACACGGGGCGCTACGAGCAGTACTTC

v_call: TRBV12-3/TRBV12-4
j_call: TRBJ1-4
d_call: -
clone_size: few
cdr3_aa: CASRNVGIEKLFF
cdr3_nt: TGTGCCAGCCGCAATGTAGGGATTGAAAAACTGTTTTTT

v_call: TRBV4-1
j_call: TRBJ1-4
d_call: TRBD1
clone_size: few
cdr3_aa: CASSLLGTGREKLFF
cdr3_nt: TGCGCCAGCAGCCTCCTCGGGACAGGGAGAGAAAAACTGTTTTTT

v_call: TRBV19
j_call: TRBJ2-1
d_call: -
clone_size: -
cdr3_aa: CASSTWTVGNMFF
cdr3_nt: TGTGCCAGTAGTACTTGGACGGTCGGGAACATGTTCTTC

v_call: TRBV7-9
j_call: TRBJ2-1
d_call: TRBD2
clone_size: few
cdr3_aa: CASSWSGRKNEQFF
cdr3_nt: TGTGCCAGCAGCTGGAGCGGGAGGAAGAATGAGCAGTTCTTC

v_call: TRBV6-1
j_call: TRBJ2-3
d_call: TRBD2
clone_size: -
cdr3_aa: CASSEGSGGADTQYF
cdr3_nt: TGTGCCAGCAGTGAAGGAAGCGGGGGGGCAGATACGCAGTATTTT